Listed below are T cell receptor beta chains from one sample, sequenced in a study of cytomegalovirus exposure and HLA in healthy donors. Method: immunoSEQ multiplex PCR; TCRdb's copy keeps in-frame clones and lacks some. The sample comprises under 200,000 clones, roughly 79% of which are singletons, and about 2.1% rests with the top ten. The specimen was PBMCs. Receptors were obtained from a woman aged 30 to 39 in good health and CMV-seropositive. Each CDR3 is given without its conserved first and last residue. D genes are given only for firm matches.

V gene | D gene | CDR3 protein
TRBV4-3 | - | ASSQGSTNEKLF
TRBV5-1 | TRBD1 | ASSLGLGQGYMNTEAF
TRBV4-3 | - | ASSHERGTGELF
TRBV9 | - | ASSARGRYGYT
TRBV2 | TRBD1 | ASSRQGSQETQY
TRBV9 | - | ASSVGSTRYNEQF
TRBV6-5 | TRBD1 | ASRTGQGAEQY
TRBV2 | - | ASSGTAEAF
TRBV6-5 | TRBD1 | ASSSLGTGSTEAF
TRBV7-2 | - | ASSLRRDSYEQY
TRBV7-9 | TRBD2 | SSSVTSGYYNEQF
TRBV5-6 | - | ASSKLGGPSDTQY
TRBV10-3 | - | AIRDSLDSPLH
TRBV5-1 | - | ASSLEGREGNTIY
TRBV6-4 | - | ASSDRATDTQY
TRBV4-3 | - | ASSQEAFGQGLQTGELF
TRBV13 | - | ASSLLLQETQY
TRBV10-3 | TRBD2 | AITKNSGGYEQY
TRBV29-1 | TRBD1 | SAQTGGTEAF
TRBV18 | TRBD1 | ASSPRDSLNTEAF
TRBV15 | - | ATSYSSNQPQH
TRBV19 | TRBD1 | ASRINRDSVSPLH
TRBV12-5 | - | ASGLVPGVGAKNIQY
TRBV6-5 | TRBD1 | ASSYPGTAQETQY
TRBV29-1 | TRBD1 | SVLRTGFNTEAF
TRBV5-5 | - | ASSFSDRNQPQH
TRBV5-6 | - | ASSLGQVNQPQH
TRBV21-1 | - | ASSKRGAWDQPQH
TRBV6-4 | - | ASRSIHSGANVLT
TRBV5-1 | TRBD2 | ASSALTSDTDTQY
TRBV7-9 | TRBD2 | ASSLDPGLASAQY
TRBV7-9 | - | ASSLEGMGGTDTQY
TRBV2 | TRBD2 | ASSGESGGFSYNEQF
TRBV7-8 | TRBD1 | ASSPDRVGNTEAF
TRBV5-6 | TRBD2 | ASSLWTSGSEQY
TRBV7-2 | - | ASSLAISPFYEQY
TRBV10-3 | TRBD2 | AIKEGTSGTNEQF
TRBV19 | TRBD2 | ASSTERGGPDTQY
TRBV5-1 | TRBD2 | ASSGETSRNNEQF
TRBV27 | TRBD2 | ASRLWEGGELF
TRBV7-9 | TRBD1 | ASSRDSGNQPQH
TRBV9 | TRBD1 | ASSLQGADTEAF
TRBV7-2 | TRBD1 | ASSLRGQGINNQPQH
TRBV7-9 | - | ASSSLTENNEQF